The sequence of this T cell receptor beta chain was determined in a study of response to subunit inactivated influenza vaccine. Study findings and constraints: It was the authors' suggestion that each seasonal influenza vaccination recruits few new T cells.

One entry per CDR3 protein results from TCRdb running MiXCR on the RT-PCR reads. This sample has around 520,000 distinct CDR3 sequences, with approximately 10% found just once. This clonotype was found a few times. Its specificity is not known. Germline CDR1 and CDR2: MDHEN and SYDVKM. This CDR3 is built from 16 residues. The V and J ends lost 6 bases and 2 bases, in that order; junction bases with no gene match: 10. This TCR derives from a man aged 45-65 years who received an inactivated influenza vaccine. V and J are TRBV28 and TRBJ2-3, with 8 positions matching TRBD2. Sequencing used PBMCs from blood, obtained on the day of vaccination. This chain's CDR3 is CASSAPSGRDTDTQYF. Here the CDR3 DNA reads TGTGCCAGCAGCGCCCCTTCCGGGAGGGACACAGATACGCAGTATTTT.